This entry lists 20 T cell receptor beta chains sequenced from one sample in a study of cytomegalovirus exposure and HLA in healthy donors. PCR used 60 Vbeta primers and 13 Jbeta primers. Repertoires were generated with immunoSEQ multiplex PCR, while TCRdb's copy carries only in-frame clones and drops some. The sample shows about 34,000 clones, around nine tenths of them seen only once. Source material: PBMCs. The receptors were gathered from a boy aged 10-17 years in good health and CMV-seronegative.

The chain carries TRBV25-1 and TRBJ2-5; D is undetermined. Germline V gene data show CDR1 as MGHDK and CDR2 as SYGVNS. With 3 bases removed from V and 9 bases from J, the gap between germline ends came to 8 bases. The CDR3 consists of 11 residues. In nucleotides, the CDR3 is TGTGCCAGCAGTGACCCCTTTGCCCAGTACTTC. It encodes CASSDPFAQYF.

The chain recombines TRBV28 with TRBJ2-5; TRBD1 might be the D (6 bases). Germline-derived CDR1 and CDR2 are MDHEN and SYDVKM. CDR3 length: 12 residues. Trimming left V 0 bases short and J 11 bases short, with 10 bases between. CDR3 in amino acids: CASSLWGAQQYF. In nucleotides, the CDR3 is TGTGCCAGCAGTTTATGGGGGGCACAGCAGTACTTC.

The rearrangement joins TRBV6-5 to TRBJ2-3; 8 bases align to TRBD2. V lost 6 bases, J lost 2 bases, and 7 bases stayed unmatched. The length of the CDR3 is 15 residues. The germline V gene encodes CDR1 MNHEY and CDR2 SVGAGI. This CDR3 is CASSIGGVNTDTQYF. The CDR3 DNA reads as TGTGCCAGCAGCATCGGGGGGGTAAACACAGATACGCAGTATTTT.

V is TRBV9 and J is TRBJ2-7; maybe TRBD1 (7 bases). Trimming took off 0 bases at V and 6 bases at J, with 13 bases between the two ends. CDR3 size: 14 residues. From germline, CDR1 is SGDLS and CDR2 YYNGEE. The CDR3 loop reads CASSVVSQGGEQYF. The CDR3 coding sequence is TGTGCCAGCAGCGTAGTATCCCAGGGGGGCGAGCAGTACTTC.

V gene TRBV28 combines with J gene TRBJ2-7; 8 bases fit TRBD1. Germline V gives CDR1 MDHEN, CDR2 SYDVKM. The CDR3 spans 15 residues. The J segment lost 0 bases and the V segment lost 4 bases, leaving 5 bases of the junction unmatched. This CDR3 is CASSSGQGVSYEQYF. CDR3 nucleotide sequence: TGTGCCAGCAGTTCTGGACAGGGAGTCTCCTACGAGCAGTACTTC.

The chain uses TRBV15 and TRBJ1-1, with D uncertain. CDR1 and CDR2 (germline): LNHNV, YYDKDF (reference sequence). The CDR3 runs 14 residues. V was cut by 3 bases and J by 2 bases, with 10 bases left in between. Written as DNA, the CDR3 is TGTGCCACCAGCAGTGTGGCGGGTAACACTGAAGCTTTCTTT. Protein: CATSSVAGNTEAFF.

The chain is built from TRBV18 and TRBJ1-1; D might be TRBD1 (6 bases). V was cut by 2 bases and J by 5 bases, with 18 bases left in between. Germline assignment: CDR1 KGHSH and CDR2 LQKENI. The length of the CDR3 is 16 residues. The CDR3 loop is CASSPGQGMGMTEAFF. CDR3 nucleotide sequence: TGTGCCAGCTCACCAGGGCAGGGGATGGGTATGACTGAAGCTTTCTTT.

V gene TRBV7-7 combines with J gene TRBJ1-1; 7 bases line up with TRBD1. Germline assignment: CDR1 SSHAT and CDR2 FNYEAQ (reference sequence). This CDR3 has 13 amino acids. J gave up 9 bases and V 5 bases, and 9 bases lay outside the gene matches. The CDR3 spells CASSAGEGAQAFF. The CDR3 DNA follows: TGTGCCAGCAGCGCCGGTGAGGGGGCCCAAGCTTTCTTT.

The chain recombines TRBV5-1 with TRBJ2-5; TRBD2 matches 14 bases. The germline gives CDR1 SGHRS, CDR2 YFSETQ. Trimming at V came to 1 base and at J to 5 bases, leaving 7 bases not matched to a gene. This CDR3 is built from 17 residues. As DNA, the CDR3 is TGCGCCAGCAGCTTGTGGGGGACTAGCGGGGGATCTGAGACCCAGTACTTC. Translation: CASSLWGTSGGSETQYF.

The chain couples TRBV29-1 to TRBJ2-1, with 7 bases aligning to TRBD2. Germline V gene lookup returns CDR1 SQVTM and CDR2 ANQGSEA. The CDR3 is 13 amino acids. As DNA, the CDR3 is TGCACCTCAAGCGGGGAAACCTACAATGAGCAGTTCTTC. Amino acids: CTSSGETYNEQFF.

This sequence joins TRBV4-2 and TRBJ1-5, with D possibly TRBD1 on 5 matching bases. V shed 0 bases and J shed 3 bases, with 12 bases lying between them. The CDR3 is 16 amino acids. Germline CDR1 and CDR2: LGHNA and YNFKEQ. CDR3 protein: CASSQEVGGYNQPQHF. The CDR3 region has the DNA TGTGCCAGCAGCCAAGAAGTCGGGGGATACAATCAGCCCCAGCATTTT.

The genes are TRBV28 and TRBJ1-5, with TRBD1 as a possible D gene (6 bases). Trimming shortened V by 2 bases and J by 1 base, and 15 bases separated the two germline ends. CDR3 length equals 17 residues. Germline values: CDR1 MDHEN, CDR2 SYDVKM. The CDR3 protein is CASSLTGGQPSNQPQHF. The CDR3 coding sequence is TGTGCCAGCAGTTTAACGGGCGGACAGCCAAGCAATCAGCCCCAGCATTTT.

This chain links TRBV6-5 with TRBJ2-7; 10 nucleotides agree with TRBD1. J lost 3 bases, V lost 5 bases, and 7 bases had no gene match. Germline V gene data show CDR1 as MNHEY and CDR2 as SVGAGI. There are 15 residues in the CDR3. This CDR3 is CASSQTGQGLYEQYF. CDR3 nucleotides: TGTGCCAGCAGTCAGACGGGACAGGGGCTCTACGAGCAGTACTTC.

This chain's CDR3 is CAWRTGTSGEKLFF. CDR3 nucleotides: TGTGCCTGGAGAACCGGGACAAGTGGTGAAAAACTGTTTTTT. The chain links TRBV30 to TRBJ1-4, with TRBD1 as a possible D gene (6 bases). CDR3 length: 14 amino acids. V lost 3 bases and J 7 bases, leaving 15 bases between the germline ends. Germline V gives CDR1 GTSNPN, CDR2 SVGIG (reference sequence).

This rearrangement joins TRBV7-9 to TRBJ1-4; 9 nucleotides line up with TRBD1. V shed 6 bases and J 7 bases; nucleotides not matched to a gene: 6. This CDR3 is built from 14 residues. Germline V gene sequence: CDR1 SEHNR, CDR2 FQNEAQ (reference sequence). CDR3 amino acids: CASSTGGGREKLFF. The CDR3 region has the DNA TGTGCCAGCAGTACAGGGGGCGGACGTGAAAAACTGTTTTTT. Full variable domain (missing parts from reference TRBV7-9 and TRBJ1-4): DTGVSQNPRHKITKRGQNVTFRCDPISEHNRLYWYRQTLGQGPEFLTYFQNEAQLEKSRLLSDRFSAERPKGSFSTLEIQRTEQGDSAMYLCASSTGGGREKLFFGSGTQLSVL.

To note about this clone: At one boundary the junction diverges from the germline segment, which might be a read error. The chain recombines TRBV7-9 with TRBJ1-1; maybe TRBD1 (5 bases). Germline V gene lookup returns CDR1 SEHNR and CDR2 FQNEAQ (reference sequence). The CDR3 sequence is 12 residues long. The CDR3 here is CSSSPSTQGAFF. In DNA, the CDR3 is TGTTCCAGCAGCCCCAGTACTCAGGGAGCTTTCTTT.

The chain recombines TRBV9 with TRBJ2-7; 8 bases match TRBD1. V lost 3 bases and J lost 0; bases outside the gene matches: 2. This CDR3 spans 14 amino acids. The V gene's germline CDR1 is SGDLS and CDR2 YYNGEE. CDR3 DNA sequence: TGTGCCAGCAGCGCGGGACAGGTCTCCTACGAGCAGTACTTC. It encodes CASSAGQVSYEQYF.

Only a few counts were recorded for this clone. The rearrangement links TRBV5-1 to TRBJ1-3, with a possible D match to TRBD1 (5 bases). The CDR3 contains 16 residues. Trimming took off 5 bases at V and 0 bases at J, with 15 bases between the two ends. CDR1 and CDR2 (germline): SGHRS, YFSETQ. In DNA, the CDR3 is TGCGCCAGCAGGGCCGACGACAGCTACTCTGGAAACACCATATATTTT. Protein: CASRADDSYSGNTIYF.

This rearrangement joins TRBV5-1 to TRBJ2-5; TRBD1 matches at 9 bases. Germline loops: CDR1 SGHRS, CDR2 YFSETQ. The CDR3 has 14 amino acids. The J segment lost 5 bases and the V segment lost 6 bases, leaving 8 bases of the junction unmatched. For the CDR3, the DNA is TGCGCCAGCAAACGCCGGGACAGGGTGGAGACCCAGTACTTC. Its protein product is CASKRRDRVETQYF.

The chain links TRBV4-1 to TRBJ2-3; weak D call: TRBD1 (6 bases). This CDR3 spans 18 amino acids. CDR1 and CDR2 from the germline V gene are MGHRA and YSYEKL. Trimming removed 1 base from V and 0 bases from J, with 17 bases in between. The CDR3 loop reads CASSQGRVGATSTDTQYF. Here the CDR3 DNA reads TGCGCCAGCAGCCAAGGCAGGGTGGGGGCTACCAGCACAGATACGCAGTATTTT.